A selection of T cell receptor beta chains follows, all from one sample in a study of cytomegalovirus exposure and HLA in healthy donors. Produced via immunoSEQ multiplex PCR; TCRdb's table is partial and in-frame only. The sample lists some 120,000 clones; roughly four fifths were seen once. Sequenced: PBMCs. All receptors come from a male donor in good health and CMV-seropositive. The CDR3 runs from the conserved cysteine through the conserved F or W. The D gene is left open where the match is weak. Not all rows give a size; the values are once, few, many and, for expanded clones, a class.

d_call | j_call | v_call | clone_size | cdr3_aa | cdr3_nt
- | TRBJ2-7 | TRBV7-2 | - | CASGVYEQYF | TGTGCTTCGGGAGTCTACGAGCAGTACTTC
- | TRBJ1-1 | TRBV28 | - | CASSLGGRTEAFF | TGTGCCAGCAGTTTAGGTGGGCGCACTGAAGCTTTCTTT
TRBD2 | TRBJ2-3 | TRBV9 | - | CASSVSSGSADTQYF | TGTGCCAGCAGCGTTTCTAGCGGGAGTGCAGATACGCAGTATTTT
- | TRBJ2-2 | TRBV15 | - | CATWPGDTTTGELFF | TGTGCCACCTGGCCCGGGGACACCACTACCGGGGAGCTGTTTTTT
- | TRBJ2-5 | TRBV2 | few | CASLVERQETQYF | TGTGCCAGCTTGGTTGAGCGGCAAGAGACCCAGTACTTC
TRBD2 | TRBJ2-7 | TRBV4-3 | - | CASSRGTSGSPYEQYF | TGCGCCAGCAGCCGAGGGACTAGCGGGAGCCCCTACGAGCAGTACTTC
- | TRBJ1-5 | TRBV5-1 | - | CASSLESGDSFNQPQHF | TGCGCCAGCAGCTTGGAGTCGGGTGACAGTTTCAATCAGCCCCAGCATTTT
- | TRBJ2-7 | TRBV30 | - | CAWREHEQYF | TGTGCCTGGAGGGAGCACGAGCAGTACTTC
TRBD2 | TRBJ2-1 | TRBV11-2 | - | CASSLDKLALYNEQFF | TGTGCCAGCAGCTTAGATAAACTAGCGCTTTACAATGAGCAGTTCTTC
TRBD2 | TRBJ2-5 | TRBV28 | - | CASSPRAGGPRETQYF | TGTGCCAGCAGTCCCAGGGCGGGAGGGCCGCGGGAGACCCAGTACTTC
- | TRBJ2-7 | TRBV7-9 | - | CASSLGRGYEQYF | TGTGCCAGCAGCTTGGGCAGGGGCTACGAGCAGTACTTC
TRBD2 | TRBJ2-5 | TRBV7-9 | few | CASSFGGGETQYF | TGTGCCAGCAGCTTTGGGGGAGGGGAGACCCAGTACTTC
- | TRBJ2-7 | TRBV7-9 | - | CAGTSDSYEQYF | TGTGCCGGCACCTCGGACAGTTACGAGCAGTACTTC
- | TRBJ2-6 | TRBV7-2 | - | CASSLGPGDGANVLTF | TGTGCCAGCAGCTTAGGACCGGGAGACGGGGCCAACGTCCTGACTTTC
TRBD1 | TRBJ2-7 | TRBV9 | few | CASSPPDRGYEQYF | TGTGCCAGCAGCCCACCAGACAGGGGCTACGAGCAGTACTTC
TRBD1 | TRBJ1-1 | TRBV5-4 | - | CASGVGQRSEAFF | TGTGCCAGCGGGGTGGGACAGCGATCTGAAGCTTTCTTT
- | TRBJ2-7 | TRBV10-3 | - | CATAPLGGLPSYEQYF | TGTGCTACAGCTCCTCTAGGGGGTCTACCGTCCTACGAGCAGTACTTC
- | TRBJ1-1 | TRBV7-2 | - | CASKVGMNTEAFF | TGTGCCAGCAAAGTCGGGATGAACACTGAAGCTTTCTTT
TRBD2 | TRBJ2-7 | TRBV11-2 | - | CASSSHVAGGPNEQYF | TGTGCCAGCAGCTCCCACGTAGCGGGAGGGCCAAACGAGCAGTACTTC
TRBD1 | TRBJ2-2 | TRBV27 | - | CASTPGTDLTGELFF | TGTGCCAGCACCCCCGGGACAGATCTTACCGGGGAGCTGTTTTTT
TRBD2 | TRBJ2-7 | TRBV28 | - | CASSPQTTWRTAGEDFEQYF | TGTGCCAGCAGTCCACAGACGACCTGGAGGACAGCGGGAGAGGATTTCGAGCAGTACTTC
- | TRBJ2-3 | TRBV11-2 | - | CASSLGGGRSTDTQYF | TGTGCCAGCAGCTTAGGGGGGGGCAGGAGCACAGATACGCAGTATTTT
TRBD1 | TRBJ1-4 | TRBV19 | - | CASGTGTREKLFF | TGTGCCAGTGGGACAGGGACAAGGGAAAAACTGTTTTTT
TRBD2 | TRBJ2-7 | TRBV5-5 | - | CASEPGLGLGQYF | TGTGCCAGCGAACCGGGACTAGGACTGGGGCAGTACTTC
TRBD1 | TRBJ1-6 | TRBV11-2 | - | CASSSDGTALRNSSPLHF | TGTGCCAGCAGCTCAGACGGGACAGCTCTCAGAAATAGCTCACCCCTCCACTTT
- | TRBJ1-4 | TRBV27 | - | CASSPPGESNEKLFF | TGTGCCAGCAGTCCACCGGGAGAATCTAATGAAAAACTGTTTTTT
- | TRBJ2-5 | TRBV11-1 | few | CASSLRETQYF | TGTGCCAGCAGCTTACGGGAGACCCAGTACTTC
- | TRBJ2-3 | TRBV7-2 | - | CASPGTVPTDTQYF | TGTGCCAGCCCAGGGACTGTCCCCACAGATACGCAGTATTTT
TRBD1 | TRBJ2-7 | TRBV27 | - | CASSSRDRFHEQYF | TGTGCCAGCAGTTCCCGGGACAGGTTCCACGAGCAGTACTTC
- | TRBJ1-1 | TRBV21-1 | - | CATQKHGGGDTEAFF | TGTGCCACCCAAAAACACGGGGGTGGAGACACTGAAGCTTTCTTT
TRBD2 | TRBJ2-1 | TRBV6-5 | - | CASSSGLAANEQFF | TGTGCCAGCAGTTCGGGACTAGCCGCCAATGAGCAGTTCTTC
TRBD1 | TRBJ2-5 | TRBV15 | - | CATSSIDGQGQETQYF | TGTGCCACCAGCAGCATCGACGGACAGGGCCAAGAGACCCAGTACTTC
- | TRBJ1-2 | TRBV5-4 | - | CASSLERENGYTF | TGTGCCAGCAGCTTGGAAAGAGAGAATGGCTACACCTTC
TRBD2 | TRBJ2-1 | TRBV29-1 | - | CSVYDLLAGYNEQFF | TGCAGCGTTTACGACCTACTAGCGGGCTACAATGAGCAGTTCTTC
- | TRBJ1-3 | TRBV30 | - | CAWSVGLSGNTIYF | TGTGCCTGGAGTGTAGGACTCTCTGGAAACACCATATATTTT